The rows below give T cell receptor beta chains drawn from one sample of a study of cytomegalovirus exposure and HLA in healthy donors. Data came from immunoSEQ multiplex PCR; TCRdb stores just in-frame clones and leaves some out. The sample has around 160,000 clones; 70% to 80% are singletons. Material: PBMCs. The origin of the receptors is a male donor in good health and CMV-seronegative. Each CDR3 is given with its conserved first and last residue. D genes are given only for firm matches. Expanded clones get a size class; other rows say once, few or many, or leave the size out.

>TRBJ2-7|TRBV6-5|TRBD1|15|NA
CASSTRTGGRYEQYF
TGTGCCAGCAGTACTAGGACAGGGGGAAGGTACGAGCAGTACTTC
>TRBJ2-7|TRBV5-1|NA|12|once
CASSLGGPEQYF
TGCGCCAGCAGCTTGGGAGGGCCCGAGCAGTACTTC
>TRBJ2-5|TRBV11-2|NA|15|NA
CASSNPSDRKETQYF
TGTGCCAGCAGTAACCCCTCTGACAGAAAAGAGACCCAGTACTTC
>TRBJ2-7|TRBV28|TRBD2|12|NA
CASAGDSYEQYF
TGTGCCTCAGCGGGGGACTCCTACGAGCAGTACTTC
>TRBJ1-5|TRBV12-5|TRBD1|23|NA
CASGLLTLRSRDRGRLSNQPQHF
TGTGCTAGTGGTTTGCTCACCTTAAGGAGCCGGGACAGGGGGCGCCTAAGCAATCAGCCCCAGCATTTT
>TRBJ2-5|TRBV9|TRBD2|15|NA
CASSVDGGAIKTQYF
TGTGCCAGCAGCGTAGACGGGGGGGCTATAAAGACCCAGTACTTC
>TRBJ1-1|TRBV6-1|TRBD1|14|NA
CASRRPGQGSEAFF
TGTGCCAGCAGACGGCCGGGACAGGGGTCGGAAGCTTTCTTT
>TRBJ2-5|TRBV11-2|NA|15|NA
CASSLAEGWGETQYF
TGTGCCAGCAGCTTAGCCGAAGGGTGGGGCGAGACCCAGTACTTC
>TRBJ1-4|TRBV4-2|TRBD1|18|NA
CASSQDRGQAATNEKLFF
TGTGCCAGCAGCCAAGATCGGGGACAGGCTGCAACTAATGAAAAACTGTTTTTT
>TRBJ2-7|TRBV11-1|NA|11|NA
CASSGSDEQYF
TGTGCCAGCAGCGGCAGCGACGAGCAGTACTTC
>TRBJ1-5|TRBV4-2|NA|13|few
CASSPRSNQPQHF
TGTGCCAGCAGCCCTAGGAGCAATCAGCCCCAGCATTTT
>TRBJ2-5|TRBV6-1|NA|15|NA
CASSGTGARGETQYF
TGTGCCAGCAGTGGAACAGGGGCCCGGGGGGAGACCCAGTACTTC
>TRBJ2-3|TRBV11-2|TRBD2|15|once
CASSIGLAGVDTQYF
TGTGCCAGCAGCATTGGACTAGCGGGAGTCGATACGCAGTATTTT
>TRBJ2-2|TRBV2|NA|15|NA
CASSVEGGGTGELFF
TGTGCCAGCAGTGTGGAGGGGGGGGGCACCGGGGAGCTGTTTTTT
>TRBJ1-6|TRBV5-1|TRBD1|14|NA
CASSLDRGRTPLHF
TGCGCCAGCAGCTTGGACAGGGGGCGGACACCTCTCCACTTT
>TRBJ2-3|TRBV11-3|NA|17|NA
CASTYLGGGVSTDTQYF
TGTGCCAGCACCTATTTAGGAGGCGGGGTTAGCACAGATACGCAGTATTTT
>TRBJ1-2|TRBV2|TRBD1|13|NA
CASSPGQGVGYTF
TGTGCCAGCAGTCCTGGACAGGGGGTTGGCTACACCTTC
>TRBJ2-1|TRBV6-5|TRBD2|15|NA
CASTPSGGLNNEQFF
TGTGCCAGCACCCCAAGCGGGGGGCTTAACAATGAGCAGTTCTTC
>TRBJ2-1|TRBV4-3|TRBD2|17|NA
CASSQGLAGGPYNEQFF
TGCGCCAGCAGCCAAGGGCTAGCGGGAGGCCCATACAATGAGCAGTTCTTC
>TRBJ2-7|TRBV28|TRBD1|14|NA
CASSSTGGSYEQYF
TGTGCCAGCAGTTCTACAGGGGGCTCCTACGAGCAGTACTTC
>TRBJ1-2|TRBV6-5|NA|11|NA
CASSEGDGYTF
TGTGCCAGCAGTGAGGGAGATGGCTACACCTTC
>TRBJ1-4|TRBV10-1|TRBD1|18|NA
CASSPSLGQGSEWEKLFF
TGCGCCAGCAGTCCTTCACTGGGACAGGGGAGTGAGTGGGAAAAACTGTTTTTT
>TRBJ1-1|TRBV5-1|NA|13|NA
CASSLVINTEAFF
TGCGCCAGCAGCTTGGTCATTAACACTGAAGCTTTCTTT
>TRBJ2-3|TRBV15|TRBD2|20|NA
CATSRVAGTSGRSSTDTQYF
TGTGCCACCAGCAGAGTCGCCGGGACTAGCGGGAGGTCTAGCACAGATACGCAGTATTTT
>TRBJ1-6|TRBV7-8|NA|14|NA
CASSTTGLNSPLHF
TGTGCCAGCAGCACAACAGGGTTGAATTCACCCCTCCACTTT
>TRBJ2-2|TRBV19|NA|13|NA
CASTPVATGELFF
TGTGCCAGTACCCCCGTAGCGACCGGGGAGCTGTTTTTT
>TRBJ1-2|TRBV7-9|TRBD1|15|NA
CASSIGTGFLEGYTF
TGTGCCAGCAGCATAGGGACAGGCTTTCTAGAAGGCTACACCTTC
>TRBJ1-5|TRBV18|TRBD1|16|NA
CASSLDGQGAGQPQHF
TGTGCCAGCTCACTAGACGGACAGGGGGCGGGTCAGCCCCAGCATTTT
>TRBJ2-2|TRBV5-5|NA|12|NA
CASSLEGSGLFF
TGTGCCAGCAGCTTGGAGGGGTCTGGGCTGTTTTTT
>TRBJ2-5|TRBV6-5|NA|15|NA
CASTAQGGAGETQYF
TGTGCCAGCACCGCCCAGGGGGGCGCGGGGGAGACCCAGTACTTC
>TRBJ2-1|TRBV6-6|NA|14|once
CASSGQGSYNEQFF
TGTGCCAGCAGTGGGCAGGGGTCCTACAATGAGCAGTTCTTC
>TRBJ1-2|TRBV5-1|NA|15|once
CASSSGGGESYGYTF
TGCGCCAGCAGCTCTGGCGGGGGCGAGTCCTATGGCTACACCTTC
>TRBJ2-1|TRBV7-2|TRBD2|19|NA
CASSRNPPFGRGGHNEQFF
TGTGCCAGCAGCCGGAACCCCCCTTTTGGGCGGGGGGGCCACAATGAGCAGTTCTTC
>TRBJ2-3|TRBV6-1|NA|15|NA
CAGSARTDNTDTQYF
TGTGCCGGCAGTGCCAGGACGGACAACACAGATACGCAGTATTTT
>TRBJ1-3|TRBV18|NA|14|NA
CASSPDSSGNTIYF
TGTGCCAGCTCACCCGACAGCTCTGGAAACACCATATATTTT
>TRBJ2-1|TRBV5-1|TRBD2|14|NA
CASRTSGMSNEQFF
TGCGCCAGCAGGACTAGCGGGATGTCGAATGAGCAGTTCTTC
>TRBJ1-2|TRBV6-5|TRBD1|14|NA
CASSDRQGLGGYTF
TGTGCCAGCAGTGACCGACAGGGCCTTGGGGGCTACACCTTC
>TRBJ2-5|TRBV9|NA|15|NA
CASSVTLGERETQYF
TGTGCCAGCAGCGTAACCTTGGGAGAGAGGGAGACCCAGTACTTC
>TRBJ1-1|TRBV6-6|NA|14|few
CASSPRDRNTEAFF
TGTGCCAGCAGCCCCCGTGACAGGAACACTGAAGCTTTCTTT
>TRBJ2-7|TRBV6-1|TRBD1|13|once
CASSAGTAYEQYF
TGTGCCAGCAGCGCCGGGACAGCTTACGAGCAGTACTTC
>TRBJ2-5|TRBV5-1|TRBD1|15|few
CASSSRQGDGVTQYF
TGCGCCAGCAGCTCCAGACAGGGGGATGGGGTGACCCAGTACTTC
>TRBJ1-4|TRBV21-1|NA|12|NA
CASTPRCEKLFF
TGTGCCAGCACCCCTCGGTGCGAAAAACTGTTTTTT
>TRBJ2-1|TRBV6-5|NA|12|NA
CASRTTRGEQFF
TGTGCCAGCAGAACTACCCGGGGTGAGCAGTTCTTC
>TRBJ1-1|TRBV21-1|NA|15|NA
CASTHIQGWGTEAFF
TGTGCCAGCACCCATATCCAGGGTTGGGGCACTGAAGCTTTCTTT
>TRBJ2-7|TRBV9|NA|13|once
CASSVGPNYEQYF
TGTGCCAGCAGCGTAGGGCCGAACTACGAGCAGTACTTC
>TRBJ2-3|TRBV7-2|NA|11|NA
CAVGVTDTQYF
TGTGCCGTCGGGGTAACAGATACGCAGTATTTT
>TRBJ2-5|TRBV30|NA|15|few
CAWRGGATPLETQYF
TGTGCCTGGAGGGGGGGGGCAACTCCCCTGGAAACCCAGTACTTC
>TRBJ1-5|TRBV28|NA|14|NA
CASTLGDYYQPQHF
TGTGCCAGCACCCTTGGGGACTATTATCAGCCCCAGCATTTT
>TRBJ1-1|TRBV6-6|TRBD1|16|NA
CASTRTGSYMNTEAFF
TGTGCCAGCACCCGGACAGGGTCCTACATGAACACTGAAGCTTTCTTT
>TRBJ1-1|TRBV30|NA|13|NA
CAWILWGGTEAFF
TGTGCCTGGATTCTTTGGGGGGGCACTGAAGCTTTCTTT
>TRBJ2-7|TRBV18|NA|14|NA
CASSPPDGGYEQYF
TGTGCCAGCTCACCACCGGACGGGGGCTACGAGCAGTACTTC
>TRBJ2-2|TRBV9|NA|15|NA
CASSAPAGHTGELFF
TGTGCCAGCAGCGCCCCTGCGGGACACACCGGGGAGCTGTTTTTT
>TRBJ2-5|TRBV7-2|NA|14|NA
CASSSGHSQETQYF
TGTGCCAGCAGCTCCGGCCACAGCCAAGAGACCCAGTACTTC
>TRBJ2-5|TRBV11-3|NA|14|NA
CASSLTGWEETQYF
TGTGCCAGCAGCCTAACAGGATGGGAAGAGACCCAGTACTTC
>TRBJ2-2|TRBV14|NA|14|NA
CASSQASLTGELFF
TGTGCCAGCAGCCAAGCGTCCCTGACCGGGGAGCTGTTTTTT